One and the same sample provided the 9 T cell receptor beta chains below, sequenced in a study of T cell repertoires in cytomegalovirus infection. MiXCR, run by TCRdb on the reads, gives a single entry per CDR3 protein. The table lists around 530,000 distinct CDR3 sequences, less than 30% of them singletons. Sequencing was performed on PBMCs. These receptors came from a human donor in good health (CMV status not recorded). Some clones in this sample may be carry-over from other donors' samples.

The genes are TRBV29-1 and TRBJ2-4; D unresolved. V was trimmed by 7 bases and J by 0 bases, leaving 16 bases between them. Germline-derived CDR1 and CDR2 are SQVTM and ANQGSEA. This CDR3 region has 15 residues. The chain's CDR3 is CSAESFGLAKNIQYF. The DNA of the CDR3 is TGCAGCGCTGAGTCATTCGGCTTAGCCAAAAACATTCAGTACTTC.

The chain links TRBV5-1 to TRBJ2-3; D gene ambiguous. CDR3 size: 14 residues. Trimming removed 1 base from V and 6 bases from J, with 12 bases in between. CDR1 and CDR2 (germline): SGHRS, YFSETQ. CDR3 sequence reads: CASSLMQSADTQYF. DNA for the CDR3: TGCGCCAGCAGCTTGATGCAGTCGGCGGATACGCAGTATTTT.

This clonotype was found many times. The CDR3 bases are TGTGCCAGCAGCGGGAGGACAGGGGTCAATGAGCAGTTCTTC. Protein sequence: CASSGRTGVNEQFF. This sequence joins TRBV7-2 and TRBJ2-1, with 9 bases that match TRBD1. The CDR3 runs to 14 residues. V gave up 5 bases and J gave up 6 bases; unmatched junction bases: 5. Germline values: CDR1 SGHTA, CDR2 FQGNSA. The entire variable domain, with the rest obtained from reference TRBV7-2 and TRBJ2-1, is as follows: GAGVSQSPSNKVTEKGKDVELRCDPISGHTALYWYRQSLGQGLEFLIYFQGNSAPDKSGLPSDRFSAERTGGSVSTLTIQRTQQEDSAVYLCASSGRTGVNEQFFGPGTRLTVL.

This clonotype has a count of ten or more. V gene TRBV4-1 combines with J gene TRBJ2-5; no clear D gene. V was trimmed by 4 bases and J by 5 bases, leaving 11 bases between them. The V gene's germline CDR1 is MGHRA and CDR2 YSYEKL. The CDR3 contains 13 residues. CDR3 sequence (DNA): TGCGCCAGCAGCCGGAATGAAGTGGAGACCCAGTACTTC. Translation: CASSRNEVETQYF.

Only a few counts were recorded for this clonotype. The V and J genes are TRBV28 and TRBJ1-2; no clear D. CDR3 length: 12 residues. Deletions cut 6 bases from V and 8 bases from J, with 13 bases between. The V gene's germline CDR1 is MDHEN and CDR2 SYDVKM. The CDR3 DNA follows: TGTGCCAGCAGACTTCGACCCGGAGGCTACACCTTC. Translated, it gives CASRLRPGGYTF.

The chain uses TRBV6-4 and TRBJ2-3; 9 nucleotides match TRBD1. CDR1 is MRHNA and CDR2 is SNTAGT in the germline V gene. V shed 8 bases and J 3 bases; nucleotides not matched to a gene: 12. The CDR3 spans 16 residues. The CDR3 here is CASRKSTGGGTDTQYF. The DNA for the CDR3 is TGTGCCAGCCGGAAGTCGACAGGGGGAGGGACAGATACGCAGTATTTT.

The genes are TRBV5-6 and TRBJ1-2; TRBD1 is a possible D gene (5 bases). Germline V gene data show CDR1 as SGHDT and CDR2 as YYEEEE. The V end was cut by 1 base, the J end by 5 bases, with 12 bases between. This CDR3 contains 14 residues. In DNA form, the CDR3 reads TGTGCCAGCAGCTTGACAGGCCGACTGTATGGCTACACCTTC. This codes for CASSLTGRLYGYTF.

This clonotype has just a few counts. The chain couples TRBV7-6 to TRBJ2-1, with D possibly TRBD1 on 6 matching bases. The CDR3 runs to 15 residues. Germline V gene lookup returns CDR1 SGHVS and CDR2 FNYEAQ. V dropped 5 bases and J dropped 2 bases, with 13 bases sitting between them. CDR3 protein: CASSPFRDTYNEQFF. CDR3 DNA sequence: TGTGCCAGCAGCCCATTTCGGGACACCTACAATGAGCAGTTCTTC.

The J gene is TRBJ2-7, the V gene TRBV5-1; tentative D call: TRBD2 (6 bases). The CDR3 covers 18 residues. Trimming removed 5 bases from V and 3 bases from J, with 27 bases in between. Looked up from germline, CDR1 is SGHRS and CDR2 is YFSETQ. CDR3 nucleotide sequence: TGCGCCAGCAGGAGTACACCGGGACTCATAAACCCCGACTACGAGCAGTACTTC. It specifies CASRSTPGLINPDYEQYF.